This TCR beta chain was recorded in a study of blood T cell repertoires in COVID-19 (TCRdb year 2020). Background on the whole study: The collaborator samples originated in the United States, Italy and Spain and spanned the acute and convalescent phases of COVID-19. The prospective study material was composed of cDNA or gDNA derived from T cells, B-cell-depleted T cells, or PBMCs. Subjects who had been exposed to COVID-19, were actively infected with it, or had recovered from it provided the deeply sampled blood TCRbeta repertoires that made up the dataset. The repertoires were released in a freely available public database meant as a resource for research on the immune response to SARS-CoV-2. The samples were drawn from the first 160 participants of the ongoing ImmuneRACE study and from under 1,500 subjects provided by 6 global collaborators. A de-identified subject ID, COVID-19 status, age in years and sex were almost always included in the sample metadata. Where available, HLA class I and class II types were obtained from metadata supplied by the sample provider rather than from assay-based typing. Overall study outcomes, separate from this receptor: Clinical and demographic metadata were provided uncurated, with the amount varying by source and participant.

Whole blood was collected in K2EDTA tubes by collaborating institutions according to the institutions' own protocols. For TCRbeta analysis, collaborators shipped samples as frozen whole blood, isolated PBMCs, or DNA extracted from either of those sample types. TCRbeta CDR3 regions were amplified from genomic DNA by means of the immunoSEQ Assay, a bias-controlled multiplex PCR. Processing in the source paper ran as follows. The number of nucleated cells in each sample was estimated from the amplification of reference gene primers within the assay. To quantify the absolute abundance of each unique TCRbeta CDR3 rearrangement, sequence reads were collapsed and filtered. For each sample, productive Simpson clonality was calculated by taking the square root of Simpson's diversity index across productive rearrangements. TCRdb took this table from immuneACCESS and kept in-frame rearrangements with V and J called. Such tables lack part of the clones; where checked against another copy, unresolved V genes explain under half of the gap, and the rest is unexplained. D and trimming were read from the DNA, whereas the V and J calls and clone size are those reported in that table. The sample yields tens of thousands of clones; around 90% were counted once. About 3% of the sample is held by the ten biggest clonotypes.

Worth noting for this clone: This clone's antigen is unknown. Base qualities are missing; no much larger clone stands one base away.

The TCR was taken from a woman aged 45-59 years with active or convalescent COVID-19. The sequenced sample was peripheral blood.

In nucleotides, the sequence is TGTGCCAGCAGCCCGGAGGACCGAATCAATGAGCAGTTCTTC. It translates as CASSPEDRINEQFF. This chain joins TRBV9 to TRBJ2-1; the D gene is possibly TRBD2, with 5 bases matching. Trimming removed 4 bases from V and 6 bases from J, leaving 14 bases between the germline ends. CDR1 SGDLS and CDR2 YYNGEE were looked up in the germline V gene. Inclusive of the bounding cysteine and phenylalanine, the CDR3 is 14 residues long. Just the 42-base CDR3 DNA is kept, in frame starting at base 1.